This TCR beta chain originates from a study of blood T cell repertoires in COVID-19. Study in general: Samples came from the United States, Italy and Spain, spanning acute and convalescent COVID-19. Nucleic acid was either cDNA or gDNA, and it came from T cells, B-cell-depleted T cells, or PBMCs.

Germline values: CDR1 LGHNA, CDR2 YNFKEQ. V lost 3 bases and J lost 1, with 12 bases in between. CDR3 length: 15 amino acids. Original handling: Scientists estimated how many nucleated cells there were by amplifying reference gene primers. Profiled with immunoSEQ multiplex PCR; TCRdb holds only in-frame clones, not every one. Clone size and the V and J calls come from that table; the DNA yielded D and trimming. Of around 400,000 clones listed, over 75% are singletons. The V call is TRBV4-2, the J call TRBJ2-5, with D perhaps TRBD2 (6 bases). Sequenced input: peripheral blood. The source of this sequence is a woman aged 55 to 70 with COVID-19, enrolled during active disease. The CDR3 loop is CASSHALATQETQYF. CDR3 bases: TGTGCCAGCAGCCACGCACTAGCAACCCAAGAGACCCAGTACTTC.